This TCR beta chain was obtained from a study of beta chain features in type 1 diabetes. CDR3 length: 12 residues. Germline V gene lookup returns CDR1 LNHDA and CDR2 SQIVND (reference sequence). V lost 8 bases, J lost 2 bases, and 7 bases lay in between. One heparinised blood draw, averaging about 116 mL, came from each donor. The study reverse transcribed the entire isolated RNA, so it sequenced expressed TCRB transcripts. TCRdb's table, derived via immunoSEQ multiplex PCR, lists solely in-frame clones and lacks some. In the table there are 300,000 to 350,000 clones, roughly 8% of which are singletons.

The receptor comes from a woman aged 18-30 years in good health. V and J are TRBV19 and TRBJ2-1, with D maybe TRBD1 (6 bases). The specimen was central memory CD4+ T cells from blood. Here the CDR3 reads CASGQTYNEQFF. CDR3 DNA: TGTGCCAGTGGACAGACCTACAATGAGCAGTTCTTC. The whole variable domain, filled in from reference TRBV19 and TRBJ2-1, reads DGGITQSPKYLFRKEGQNVTLSCEQNLNHDAMYWYRQDPGQGLRLIYYSQIVNDFQKGDIAEGYSVSREKKESFPLTVTSAQKNPTAFYLCASGQTYNEQFFGPGTRLTVL.